These 9 T cell receptor beta chains share one sample of origin, sequenced in a study of radiation and T cells in renal cell carcinoma. Sequencing was performed with immunoSEQ multiplex PCR; in TCRdb, only in-frame clones are kept and a portion is missing. In the table there are 160,000 or so clones, around 90% of which are singletons. Indicated time point: blood 2 weeks post-SBRT. Treatment denoted: 15 Gy SBRT to primary tumor, nephrectomy 4 weeks later. Material: blood, obtained from a patient whose treatment included radiotherapy and nephrectomy. The receptor source for this set is a woman aged 45-65 years with renal cell carcinoma.

The CDR3 nucleotides are TGCGCCAGCAGCCATTGGGGTGCAACTAATGAAAAACTGTTTTTT. Its protein product is CASSHWGATNEKLFF. The chain couples TRBV4-1 to TRBJ1-4, with unresolved D. V was shortened by 3 bases and J by 0 bases, with 8 bases between the two germline ends. Looked up from germline, CDR1 is MGHRA and CDR2 is YSYEKL. The CDR3 is made up of 15 amino acids.

V gene TRBV7-2 combines with J gene TRBJ2-5; 8 positions agree with TRBD2. The CDR3 has 15 residues. The J segment lost 0 bases and the V segment lost 6 bases, leaving 6 bases of the junction unmatched. Germline values: CDR1 SGHTA, CDR2 FQGNSA. This CDR3 is CASRRAGAYQETQYF. Here the CDR3 DNA reads TGTGCCAGCAGACGAGCGGGGGCGTACCAAGAGACCCAGTACTTC.

The genes are TRBV6-6 and TRBJ1-1, with D uncertain. The germline gives CDR1 MNHNY, CDR2 SVGAGI (reference sequence). V shed 2 bases and J shed 11 bases, with 21 bases lying between them. CDR3 length: 15 residues. CDR3 residues: CASSYEYWTPKAAFF. CDR3 bases: TGTGCCAGCAGTTACGAATATTGGACCCCAAAAGCGGCTTTCTTT.

J is TRBJ1-1 and V is TRBV18; perhaps TRBD1 as D (5 bases). This CDR3 spans 13 amino acids. V was shortened by 6 bases and J by 3 bases, with 11 bases between the two germline ends. Germline CDR1 and CDR2: KGHSH and LQKENI. The CDR3 region is CASSLAGDTEAFF. For the CDR3, the DNA is TGTGCCAGCTCCCTGGCGGGGGACACTGAAGCTTTCTTT.

J is TRBJ2-3 and V is TRBV6-4; the D gene is possibly TRBD2 (6 bases). The germline V gene encodes CDR1 MRHNA and CDR2 SNTAGT. Trimming cost V 0 bases and J 4 bases, with 11 bases left between them. The CDR3 consists of 15 residues. CDR3 in amino acids: CASSDSAEGSDTQYF. CDR3 DNA sequence: TGTGCCAGCAGTGACTCGGCGGAGGGCTCAGATACGCAGTATTTT.

The chain carries TRBV5-1 and TRBJ1-4, with unresolved D. Per germline, CDR1 SGHRS and CDR2 YFSETQ. V was shortened by 4 bases and J by 8 bases, with 15 bases between the two germline ends. The CDR3 sequence is 14 residues long. This CDR3 is CASSPGLLGEKLFF. The CDR3 bases are TGCGCCAGCAGCCCCGGACTCCTAGGGGAAAAACTGTTTTTT.

The chain carries TRBV6-1 and TRBJ1-3; tentatively, D is TRBD1 (5 bases). V dropped 4 bases and J dropped 0 bases, with 10 bases sitting between them. The CDR3 totals 15 residues. Germline-derived CDR1 and CDR2 are MNHNS and SASEGT. This chain's CDR3 is CASSVSQGSGNTIYF. CDR3 nucleotides: TGTGCCAGCAGTGTATCTCAGGGCTCTGGAAACACCATATATTTT.

The genes are TRBV6-5 and TRBJ1-3; D not resolved. CDR1 and CDR2 (germline): MNHEY, SVGAGI. The CDR3 sequence is 16 residues long. The V end was cut by 0 bases, the J end by 1 base, with 10 bases between. CDR3 sequence: CASSYSPPKSGNTIYF. Written as DNA, the CDR3 is TGTGCCAGCAGTTACTCCCCCCCGAAGTCTGGAAACACCATATATTTT.

The rearrangement links TRBV6-1 to TRBJ1-4; D possibly corresponds to TRBD1 (5 bases). From germline, CDR1 is MNHNS and CDR2 SASEGT. The CDR3 runs to 14 residues. Between the trimmed V and J ends, which lost 2 bases and 7 bases, there was a span of 11 bases. The CDR3 nucleotides are TGTGCCAGCAGTGAATCCGGGGGTCGTGAAAAACTGTTTTTT. This gives the protein CASSESGGREKLFF.